A selection of T cell receptor beta chains follows, all from one sample in a study of T cell therapy after organ transplantation. Using immunoSEQ multiplex PCR, the repertoire was profiled, and TCRdb retains in-frame clones only, with some absent. The sample has about 48,000 clones, approximately 94% seen once. Their specific antigens are unknown. This specimen was CD8+ T cells from blood, taken before autologous CMV-specific T cell therapy. These receptors came from a human patient who had received a solid organ transplant and had CMV disease. CDR3s include the opening cysteine and the closing phenylalanine or tryptophan. Fields, in order: V gene, J gene, CDR3 protein.

TRBV27	TRBJ2-5	CASSPGTSGRGQETQYF
TRBV19	TRBJ1-1	CASLISTGSTNTEAFF
TRBV9	TRBJ2-3	CASSDRAIGGRDADTQYF
TRBV30	TRBJ1-2	CAWSPIANYGYTF
TRBV7-6	TRBJ2-7	CASSPYILWTGRSYEQYF
TRBV6-7	TRBJ2-2	CASSYPRSGGATGELFF
TRBV2	TRBJ2-7	CASSPTGTAYEQYF
TRBV19	TRBJ1-1	CASSMGRSNTEAFF
TRBV7-9	TRBJ2-2	CASSFDRVETGELFF
TRBV5-6	TRBJ1-2	CASSPGHGYTF
TRBV5-6	TRBJ2-2	CASSYPTGTGELFF
TRBV19	TRBJ1-5	CASSFRTGGIQPQHF
TRBV5-6	TRBJ2-5	CASSLEQQETQYF
TRBV4-1	TRBJ2-7	CASSQTGSYEQYF
TRBV9	TRBJ1-2	CASSTQGVYGYTF
TRBV5-6	TRBJ2-1	CASRGTAYYNEQFF
TRBV7-8	TRBJ2-3	CASSLGQGDTDTQYF
TRBV7-9	TRBJ2-5	CASSLMGETQYF
TRBV19	TRBJ2-6	CASSISPGGANVLTF
TRBV4-3	TRBJ1-4	CASSQGNPGRINEKLFF
TRBV27	TRBJ1-6	CASSLSGQGNSPLHF
TRBV2	TRBJ1-1	CASSGTGTGGERDTEAFF
TRBV4-2	TRBJ1-1	CASSQEYVSREAFF
TRBV7-9	TRBJ2-7	CASSLGGSEQYF
TRBV6-5	TRBJ1-1	CASTSITSEAFF
TRBV30	TRBJ1-5	CAWSVRQSNQPQHF
TRBV27	TRBJ1-2	CASSLEGIGYTF
TRBV7-9	TRBJ2-7	CASSLPDYGTYEQYF
TRBV2	TRBJ2-7	CASSDKGQGAYEQYF